The rows below give T cell receptor beta chains drawn from one sample of a study of radiotherapy plus CTLA-4 blockade in lung cancer. Sequencing used immunoSEQ multiplex PCR; TCRdb keeps in-frame clones, though not all of them. The table includes around 71,000 clones, roughly four fifths detected once. The source material was peripheral blood, sampled from a patient treated with radiotherapy plus ipilimumab. Receptors were obtained from a human donor with non-small cell lung cancer whose response to radiotherapy plus ipilimumab could not be evaluated. Some clones in this sample may be carry-over from other donors' samples. CDR3s include the opening cysteine and the closing phenylalanine or tryptophan.

J: TRBJ1-1; length: 15; V: TRBV5-4; CDR3: CASSLGAGDRVKAFF
J: TRBJ2-5; length: 15; V: TRBV7-9; CDR3: CASSRQVSTVGTQYF
J: -; length: 16; V: TRBV9; CDR3: CASSPRAAGASYEQYF
J: TRBJ1-2; length: 18; V: TRBV28; CDR3: CASSLPFTGGAGNYGYTF
J: TRBJ1-5; length: 14; V: TRBV6-5; CDR3: CASSYSTGGGPQHF
J: TRBJ2-5; length: 16; V: TRBV6-6; CDR3: CASSYPGTGGGETQYF
J: TRBJ1-2; length: 14; V: TRBV19; CDR3: CASRRTATNYGYTF
J: TRBJ1-1; length: 14; V: TRBV7-8; CDR3: CASSTGLSNTEAFF
J: TRBJ2-7; length: 15; V: TRBV4-3; CDR3: CASSQGASGEYEQYF
J: TRBJ2-7; length: 13; V: TRBV29-1; CDR3: CSVEETYLREQYF
J: TRBJ2-5; length: 15; V: TRBV11-2; CDR3: CASSLERGLGETQYF
J: TRBJ1-1; length: 14; V: TRBV6-1; CDR3: CASSTRTGLTEAFF
J: TRBJ2-1; length: 14; V: TRBV10-3; CDR3: CAITAGGPYNEQFF
J: TRBJ2-6; length: 17; V: TRBV14; CDR3: CASSQDWSISGANVLTF
J: TRBJ2-5; length: 16; V: TRBV9; CDR3: CASARGVAGSGETQYF
J: TRBJ1-6; length: 18; V: TRBV11-1; CDR3: CASSPDRGRPYYNSPLHF
J: TRBJ1-5; length: 15; V: TRBV19; CDR3: CASTPVQYSNQPQHF
J: TRBJ2-1; length: 17; V: TRBV6-1; CDR3: CASSDPTGSRRGNEQFF
J: TRBJ1-2; length: 17; V: TRBV6-4; CDR3: CASGLRGQGAVVGGYTF
J: TRBJ2-5; length: 13; V: TRBV2; CDR3: CASLSGGVETQYF
J: TRBJ2-1; length: 15; V: TRBV28; CDR3: CASSFLDRSYNEQFF
J: TRBJ1-1; length: 13; V: TRBV16; CDR3: CASSQALNTEAFF
J: TRBJ1-1; length: 13; V: TRBV27; CDR3: CASSLNRDTEAFF
J: TRBJ1-6; length: 16; V: TRBV5-4; CDR3: CASSLEPGAGNSPLHF
J: TRBJ1-2; length: 13; V: TRBV6-5; CDR3: CASRTGTVYGYTF
J: TRBJ1-2; length: 15; V: TRBV27; CDR3: CASSLSWGGAYGYTF
J: TRBJ2-5; length: 13; V: TRBV18; CDR3: CASSPRTQETQYF
J: TRBJ2-2; length: 16; V: TRBV5-4; CDR3: CASSSQGTAYTGELFF
J: TRBJ1-3; length: 15; V: TRBV6-5; CDR3: CASSLDGDSGNTIYF
J: TRBJ2-7; length: 14; V: TRBV4-1; CDR3: CASSQVSVGYEQYF
J: TRBJ1-6; length: 14; V: TRBV2; CDR3: CASSAGQGNSPLHF
J: TRBJ2-3; length: 15; V: TRBV7-2; CDR3: CASSFRLALTDTQYF
J: TRBJ2-2; length: 15; V: TRBV7-2; CDR3: CASSNGQGFTGELFF
J: TRBJ1-1; length: 11; V: TRBV6-5; CDR3: CASRQGTQPFF
J: TRBJ2-5; length: 16; V: TRBV6-5; CDR3: CASSSTSGGPGETQYF
J: TRBJ2-5; length: 13; V: TRBV5-6; CDR3: CASSLSQQETQYF
J: TRBJ1-2; length: 13; V: TRBV4-1; CDR3: CASSQPGQGGYTF
J: TRBJ2-2; length: 12; V: TRBV27; CDR3: CASSRTAGELFF
J: TRBJ2-7; length: 22; V: TRBV18; CDR3: CASSPRAVSGQGTSCSSYEQYF
J: TRBJ2-7; length: 13; V: TRBV5-6; CDR3: CASSSGLSYEQYF
J: TRBJ2-2; length: 16; V: TRBV27; CDR3: CASSLWTGTNTGELFF
J: TRBJ2-3; length: 14; V: TRBV11-2; CDR3: CASSLEAPTDTQYF
J: TRBJ1-5; length: 15; V: TRBV7-9; CDR3: CASSRTGFSNQPQHF
J: TRBJ2-7; length: 15; V: TRBV6-6; CDR3: CASSSGGGSLYEQYF
J: TRBJ1-2; length: 13; V: TRBV5-1; CDR3: CASSPGEGYGYTF
J: TRBJ2-7; length: 14; V: TRBV7-2; CDR3: CASSLAGVTSEQYF
J: TRBJ1-2; length: 13; V: TRBV29-1; CDR3: CSVEWGPGLGYTF
J: -; length: 15; V: TRBV5-4; CDR3: CASSPGTPQIYEQYF